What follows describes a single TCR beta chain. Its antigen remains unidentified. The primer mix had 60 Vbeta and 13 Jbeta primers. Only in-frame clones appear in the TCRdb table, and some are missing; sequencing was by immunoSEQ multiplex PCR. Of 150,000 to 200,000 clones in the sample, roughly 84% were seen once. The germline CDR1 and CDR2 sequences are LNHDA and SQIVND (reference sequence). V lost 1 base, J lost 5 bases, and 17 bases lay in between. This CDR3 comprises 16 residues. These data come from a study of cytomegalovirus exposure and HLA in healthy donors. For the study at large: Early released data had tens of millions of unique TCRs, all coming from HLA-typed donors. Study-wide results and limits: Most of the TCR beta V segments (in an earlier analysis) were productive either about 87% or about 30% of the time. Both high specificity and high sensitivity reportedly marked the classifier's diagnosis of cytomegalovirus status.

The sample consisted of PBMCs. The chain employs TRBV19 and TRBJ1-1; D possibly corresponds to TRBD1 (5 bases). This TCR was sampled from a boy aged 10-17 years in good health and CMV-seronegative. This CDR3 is CASSIAGDFPGTEAFF. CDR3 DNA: TGTGCCAGTAGTATAGCTGGAGATTTCCCAGGGACTGAAGCTTTCTTT.